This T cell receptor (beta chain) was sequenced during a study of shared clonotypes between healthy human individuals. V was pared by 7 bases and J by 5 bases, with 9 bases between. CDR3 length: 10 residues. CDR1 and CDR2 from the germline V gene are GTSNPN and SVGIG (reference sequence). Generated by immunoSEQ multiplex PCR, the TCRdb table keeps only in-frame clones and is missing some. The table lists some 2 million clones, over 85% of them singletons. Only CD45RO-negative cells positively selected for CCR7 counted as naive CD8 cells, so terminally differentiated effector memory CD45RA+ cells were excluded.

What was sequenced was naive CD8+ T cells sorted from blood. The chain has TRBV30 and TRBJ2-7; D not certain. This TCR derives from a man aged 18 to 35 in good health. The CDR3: CALVSHEQYF. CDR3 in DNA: TGTGCCTTAGTTTCCCACGAGCAGTACTTC.